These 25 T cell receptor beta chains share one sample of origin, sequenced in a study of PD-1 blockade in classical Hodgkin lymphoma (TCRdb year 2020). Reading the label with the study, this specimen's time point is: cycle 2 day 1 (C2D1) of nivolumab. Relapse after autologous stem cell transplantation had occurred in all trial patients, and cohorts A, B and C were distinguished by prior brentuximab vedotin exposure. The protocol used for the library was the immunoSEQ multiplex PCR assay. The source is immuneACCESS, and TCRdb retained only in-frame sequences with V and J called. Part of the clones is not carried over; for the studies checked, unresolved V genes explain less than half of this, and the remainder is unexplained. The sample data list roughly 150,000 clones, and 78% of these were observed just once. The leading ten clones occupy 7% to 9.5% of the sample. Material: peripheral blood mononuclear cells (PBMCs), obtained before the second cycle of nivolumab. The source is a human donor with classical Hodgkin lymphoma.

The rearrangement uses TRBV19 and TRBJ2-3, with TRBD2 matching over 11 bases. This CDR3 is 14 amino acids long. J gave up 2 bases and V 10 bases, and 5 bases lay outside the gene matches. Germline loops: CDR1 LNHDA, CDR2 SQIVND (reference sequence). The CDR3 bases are TGTGCCACCAAGACTAGCGGGACCACAGATACGCAGTATTTT. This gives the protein CATKTSGTTDTQYF.

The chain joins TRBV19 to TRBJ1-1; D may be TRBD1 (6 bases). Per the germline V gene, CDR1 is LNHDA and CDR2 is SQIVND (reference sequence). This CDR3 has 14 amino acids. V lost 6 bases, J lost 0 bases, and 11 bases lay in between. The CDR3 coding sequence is TGTGCCAGTAGCTCCAGGGGATTGAACACTGAAGCTTTCTTT. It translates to CASSSRGLNTEAFF. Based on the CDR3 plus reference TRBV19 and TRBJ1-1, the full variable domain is DGGITQSPKYLFRKEGQNVTLSCEQNLNHDAMYWYRQDPGQGLRLIYYSQIVNDFQKGDIAEGYSVSREKKESFPLTVTSAQKNPTAFYLCASSSRGLNTEAFFGQGTRLTVV.

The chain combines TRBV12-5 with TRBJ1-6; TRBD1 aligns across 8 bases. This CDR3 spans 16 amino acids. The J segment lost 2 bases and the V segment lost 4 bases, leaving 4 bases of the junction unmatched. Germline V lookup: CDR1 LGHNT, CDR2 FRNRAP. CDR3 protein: CASGSRTGTYNSPLHF. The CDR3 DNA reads TGTGCTAGTGGTTCGAGGACAGGGACCTATAATTCACCCCTCCACTTT. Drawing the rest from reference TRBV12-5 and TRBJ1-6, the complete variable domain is DARVTQTPRHKVTEMGQEVTMRCQPILGHNTVFWYRQTMMQGLELLAYFRNRAPLDDSGMPKDRFSAEMPDATLATLKIQPSEPRDSAVYFCASGSRTGTYNSPLHFGNGTRLTVT.

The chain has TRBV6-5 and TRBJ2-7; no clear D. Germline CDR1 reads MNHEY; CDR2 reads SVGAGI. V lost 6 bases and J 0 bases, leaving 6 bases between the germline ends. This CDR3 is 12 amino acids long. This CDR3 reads CASSRPSYEQYF. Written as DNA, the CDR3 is TGTGCCAGCAGCCGTCCCTCCTACGAGCAGTACTTC.

The CDR3 sequence is CASSLMQGLGNQPQHF. The CDR3 coding sequence is TGTGCCAGCAGCTTAATGCAGGGGCTTGGCAATCAGCCCCAGCATTTT. V gene TRBV7-2 combines with J gene TRBJ1-5; TRBD1 is a possible D gene (6 bases). V was cut by 2 bases and J by 2 bases, with 13 bases left in between. Germline V gene sequence: CDR1 SGHTA, CDR2 FQGNSA. CDR3 length: 16 amino acids. The variable domain in full, with the rest retrieved from reference TRBV7-2 and TRBJ1-5, is GAGVSQSPSNKVTEKGKDVELRCDPISGHTALYWYRQSLGQGLEFLIYFQGNSAPDKSGLPSDRFSAERTGGSVSTLTIQRTQQEDSAVYLCASSLMQGLGNQPQHFGDGTRLSIL.

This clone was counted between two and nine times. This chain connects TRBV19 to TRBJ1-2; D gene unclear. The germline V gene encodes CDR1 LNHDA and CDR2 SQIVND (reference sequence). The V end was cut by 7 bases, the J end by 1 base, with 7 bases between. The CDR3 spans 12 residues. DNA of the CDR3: TGTGCCAGTATTGGCTTTAACTATGGCTACACCTTC. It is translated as CASIGFNYGYTF.

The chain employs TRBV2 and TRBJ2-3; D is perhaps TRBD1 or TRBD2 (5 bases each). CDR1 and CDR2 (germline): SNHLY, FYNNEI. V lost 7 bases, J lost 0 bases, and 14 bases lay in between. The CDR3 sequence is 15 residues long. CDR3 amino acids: CASTGTSISTDTQYF. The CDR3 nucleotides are TGTGCCAGCACCGGGACCTCCATAAGCACAGATACGCAGTATTTT.

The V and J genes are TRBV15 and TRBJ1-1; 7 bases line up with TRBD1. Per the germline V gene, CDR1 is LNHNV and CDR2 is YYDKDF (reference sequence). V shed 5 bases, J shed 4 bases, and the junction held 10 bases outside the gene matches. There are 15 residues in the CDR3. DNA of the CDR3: TGTGCCACCAGCCTAGACAGGGCGTGGGGCACTGAAGCTTTCTTT. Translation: CATSLDRAWGTEAFF. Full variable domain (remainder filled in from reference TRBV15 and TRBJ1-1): DAMVIQNPRYQVTQFGKPVTLSCSQTLNHNVMYWYQQKSSQAPKLLFHYYDKDFNNEADTPDNFQSRRPNTSFCFLDIRSPGLGDTAMYLCATSLDRAWGTEAFFGQGTRLTVV.

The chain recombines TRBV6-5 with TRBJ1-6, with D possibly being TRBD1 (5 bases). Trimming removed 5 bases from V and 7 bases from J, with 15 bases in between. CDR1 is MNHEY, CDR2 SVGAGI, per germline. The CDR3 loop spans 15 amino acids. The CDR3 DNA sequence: TGTGCCAGCAGTCCCGGACCAGGGTGGAATTCACCCCTCCACTTT. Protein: CASSPGPGWNSPLHF.

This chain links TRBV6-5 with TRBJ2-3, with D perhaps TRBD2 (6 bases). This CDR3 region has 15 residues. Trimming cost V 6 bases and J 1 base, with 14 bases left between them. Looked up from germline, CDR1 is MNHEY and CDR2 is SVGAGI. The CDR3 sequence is CASRLATGGTDTQYF. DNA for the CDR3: TGTGCCAGCAGACTAGCCACCGGCGGCACAGATACGCAGTATTTT.

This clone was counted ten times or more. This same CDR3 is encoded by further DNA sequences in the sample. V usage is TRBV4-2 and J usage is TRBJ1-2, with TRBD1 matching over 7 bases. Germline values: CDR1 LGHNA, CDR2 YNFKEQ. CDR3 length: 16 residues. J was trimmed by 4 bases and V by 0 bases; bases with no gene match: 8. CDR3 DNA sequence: TGTGCCAGCAGCCAAGATCAAGGGGGGACAGTCTATGGCTACACCTTC. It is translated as CASSQDQGGTVYGYTF.

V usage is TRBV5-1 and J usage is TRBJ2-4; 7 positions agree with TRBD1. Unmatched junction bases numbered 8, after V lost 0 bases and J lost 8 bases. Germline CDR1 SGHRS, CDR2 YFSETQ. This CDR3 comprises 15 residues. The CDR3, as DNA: TGCGCCAGCAGCTTGGCAGGGACAGAGATAGACATTCAGTACTTC. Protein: CASSLAGTEIDIQYF.

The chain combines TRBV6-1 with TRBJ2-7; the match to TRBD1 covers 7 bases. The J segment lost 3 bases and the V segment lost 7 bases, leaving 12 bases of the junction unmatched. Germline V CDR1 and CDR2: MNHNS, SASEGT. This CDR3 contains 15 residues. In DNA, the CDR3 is TGTGCCAGCATTCTATCCGGGACAGCCTTCTACGAGCAGTACTTC. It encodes CASILSGTAFYEQYF.

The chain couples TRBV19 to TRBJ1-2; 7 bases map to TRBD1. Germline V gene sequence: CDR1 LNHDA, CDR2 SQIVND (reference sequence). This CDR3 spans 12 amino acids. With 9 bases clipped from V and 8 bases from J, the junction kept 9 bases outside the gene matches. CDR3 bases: TGTGCCAGCCTGAGACAGGGAGGGGGCTACACCTTC. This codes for CASLRQGGGYTF.

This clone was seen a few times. The chain's CDR3 is CASSYGGGRYEQYF. DNA for the CDR3: TGTGCCAGCAGTTACGGGGGAGGGAGATACGAGCAGTACTTC. The chain has TRBV28 and TRBJ2-7; 7 bases match TRBD2. From germline, CDR1 is MDHEN and CDR2 SYDVKM. The V and J ends lost 4 bases and 4 bases, in that order; junction bases with no gene match: 7. The CDR3 has 14 amino acids.

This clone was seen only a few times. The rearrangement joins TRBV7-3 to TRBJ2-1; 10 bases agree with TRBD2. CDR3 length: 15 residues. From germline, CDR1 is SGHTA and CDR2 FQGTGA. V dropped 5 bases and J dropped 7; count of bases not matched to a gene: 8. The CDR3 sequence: CASSKLASGSNEQFF. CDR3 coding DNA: TGTGCCAGCAGCAAACTGGCTAGCGGGAGTAATGAGCAGTTCTTC.

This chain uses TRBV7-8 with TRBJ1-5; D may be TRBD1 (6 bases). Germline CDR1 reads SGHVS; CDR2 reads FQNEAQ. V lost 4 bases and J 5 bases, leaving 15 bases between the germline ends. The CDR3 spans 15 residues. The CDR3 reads CASSSEGGLYQPQHF. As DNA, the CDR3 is TGTGCCAGCAGCTCAGAGGGGGGGTTGTATCAGCCCCAGCATTTT.

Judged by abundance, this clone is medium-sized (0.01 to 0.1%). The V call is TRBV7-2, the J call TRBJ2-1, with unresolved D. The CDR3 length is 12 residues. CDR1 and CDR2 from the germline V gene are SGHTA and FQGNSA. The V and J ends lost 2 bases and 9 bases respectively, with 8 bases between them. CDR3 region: CASSLSVVEQFF. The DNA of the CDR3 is TGTGCCAGCAGCTTATCTGTGGTTGAGCAGTTCTTC.

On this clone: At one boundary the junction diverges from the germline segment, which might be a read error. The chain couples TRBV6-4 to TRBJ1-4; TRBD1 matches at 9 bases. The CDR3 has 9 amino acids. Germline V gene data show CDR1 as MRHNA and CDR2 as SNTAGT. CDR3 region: CARGGQGGF. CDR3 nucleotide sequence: TGTGCCAGAGGGGGACAGGGAGGTTTT.

Written as DNA, the CDR3 is TGTGCCAGCAGTTGGGGGGGCGTAACCGGGGAGCTGTTTTTT. Residues: CASSWGGVTGELFF. V is TRBV28 and J is TRBJ2-2; perhaps TRBD2 as D (7 bases). Trimming left V 4 bases short and J 5 bases short, with 11 bases between. This CDR3 region has 14 residues. Germline assignment: CDR1 MDHEN and CDR2 SYDVKM.

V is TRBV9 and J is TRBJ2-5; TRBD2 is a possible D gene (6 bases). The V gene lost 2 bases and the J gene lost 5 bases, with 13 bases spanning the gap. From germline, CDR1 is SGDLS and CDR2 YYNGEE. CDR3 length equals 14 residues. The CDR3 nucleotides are TGTGCCAGCAGCGTGAGGGAGGCGGTGGAGACCCAGTACTTC. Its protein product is CASSVREAVETQYF.

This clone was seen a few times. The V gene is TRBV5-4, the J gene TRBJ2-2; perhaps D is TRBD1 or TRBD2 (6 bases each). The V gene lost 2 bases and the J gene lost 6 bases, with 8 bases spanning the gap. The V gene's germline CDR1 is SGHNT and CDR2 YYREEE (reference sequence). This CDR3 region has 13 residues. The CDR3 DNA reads TGTGCCAGCAGCTTAAGGGGGGCCGGGGAGCTGTTTTTT. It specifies CASSLRGAGELFF.

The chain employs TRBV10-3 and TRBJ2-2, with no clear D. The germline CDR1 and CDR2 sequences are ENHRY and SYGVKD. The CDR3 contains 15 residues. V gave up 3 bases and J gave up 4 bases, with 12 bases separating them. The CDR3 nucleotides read TGTGCCATCAGTGAAAGGGCCCCGGGCACCGGGGAGCTGTTTTTT. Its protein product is CAISERAPGTGELFF.

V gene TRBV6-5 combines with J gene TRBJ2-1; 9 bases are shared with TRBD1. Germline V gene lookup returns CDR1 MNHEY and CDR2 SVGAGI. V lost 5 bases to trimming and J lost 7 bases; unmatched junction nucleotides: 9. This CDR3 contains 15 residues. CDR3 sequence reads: CASSKGQGLLNEQFF. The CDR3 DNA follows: TGTGCCAGCAGTAAGGGACAGGGTCTCCTAAATGAGCAGTTCTTC.

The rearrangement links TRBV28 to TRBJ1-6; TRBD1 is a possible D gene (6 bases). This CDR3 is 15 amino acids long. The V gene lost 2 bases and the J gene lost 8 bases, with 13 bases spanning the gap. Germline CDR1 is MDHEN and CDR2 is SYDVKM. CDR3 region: CASSLARGSYSPLHF. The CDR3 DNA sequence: TGTGCCAGCAGTTTAGCCAGGGGAAGTTATTCACCCCTCCACTTT.